The 13 T cell receptor beta chains below all came from one sample that was sequenced in a study of T-cell reconstitution after alpha-beta-depleted transplantation in children. As it was prepared, the TCRbeta library received unique molecular identifiers. TCRdb re-derived calls from the PCR reads in MiXCR, one entry per CDR3 protein. This table has a few hundred thousand distinct CDR3 sequences, about an eighth appearing once. This specimen was PBMCs, taken from the stem cell graft. The receptors derive from a human donor who donated a stem cell graft to a child with Fanconi anemia.

The chain joins TRBV6-2 or TRBV6-3 to TRBJ1-1, with D possibly TRBD1 on 5 matching bases. From germline, CDR1 is MNHEY and CDR2 SVGEGT. V shed 5 bases and J shed 7 bases, with 11 bases lying between them. The CDR3 length is 12 residues. CDR3 protein: CASSLTDLEAFF. Here the CDR3 DNA reads TGTGCCAGCAGTCTGACAGACCTTGAAGCTTTCTTT.

In its sample, this clonotype was seen a few times. This rearrangement joins TRBV6-1 to TRBJ2-2; 9 nucleotides line up with TRBD1. The length of the CDR3 is 15 residues. Per germline, CDR1 MNHNS and CDR2 SASEGT. Trimming removed 7 bases from V and 4 bases from J; junction bases left unmatched: 7. For the CDR3, the DNA is TGTGCCAGCAACCCGACAGGGGGAGTCACCGGGGAGCTGTTTTTT. Translation: CASNPTGGVTGELFF.

This clonotype was counted a few times. The genes are TRBV3-1 and TRBJ1-6; a weak D match, TRBD1 (5 bases). Germline V gene lookup returns CDR1 LGHDT and CDR2 YNNKEL (reference sequence). The CDR3 loop spans 14 amino acids. Trimming removed 6 bases at V and 8 bases at J, with 14 bases between. The CDR3 coding sequence is TGTGCCAGCAGGAACCGGGACCCTTATTCACCCCTCCACTTT. Translation: CASRNRDPYSPLHF.

This chain links TRBV10-3 with TRBJ1-2; D unclear. V was shortened by 10 bases and J by 8 bases, with 17 bases between the two germline ends. CDR1 ENHRY and CDR2 SYGVKD come from the germline V gene. The CDR3 contains 12 residues. The CDR3 DNA follows: TGTGCCACCATGGGGTCTTTGGGAGGCTACACCTTC. It specifies CATMGSLGGYTF.

The V call is TRBV15, the J call TRBJ2-3; D not certain. The length of the CDR3 is 12 residues. V was shortened by 0 bases and J by 8 bases, with 6 bases between the two germline ends. Germline assignment: CDR1 LNHNV and CDR2 YYDKDF (reference sequence). The CDR3 nucleotides are TGTGCCACCAGCAGAGATCTGGGTACGCAGTATTTT. Residues: CATSRDLGTQYF.

V is TRBV5-1 and J is TRBJ2-7; D gene ambiguous. Germline loops: CDR1 SGHRS, CDR2 YFSETQ. This CDR3 is built from 14 residues. V lost 0 bases and J 6 bases, leaving 13 bases between the germline ends. The CDR3 loop is CASSLERRSREQYF. CDR3 sequence (DNA): TGCGCCAGCAGCTTGGAACGGAGATCCCGCGAGCAGTACTTC.

The genes are TRBV19 and TRBJ2-6; D uncertain. There are 14 residues in the CDR3. Deletions cut 1 base from V and 2 bases from J, with 3 bases between. The germline CDR1 and CDR2 sequences are LNHDA and SQIVND (reference sequence). The CDR3 spells CASSIGAGANVLTF. In nucleotides, the CDR3 is TGTGCCAGTAGTATAGGTGCTGGGGCCAACGTCCTGACTTTC.

This clonotype has only a few counts. This rearrangement joins TRBV5-5 to TRBJ2-1; 7 nucleotides align to TRBD1. Germline V gene lookup returns CDR1 SGHKS and CDR2 YYEKEE (reference sequence). With 3 bases clipped from V and 4 bases from J, the junction kept 7 bases outside the gene matches. The CDR3 runs to 15 residues. This CDR3 reads CASSSTGQFYNEQFF. CDR3 in DNA: TGTGCCAGCAGCTCGACAGGGCAATTTTACAATGAGCAGTTCTTC.

This clonotype was seen only a few times. V is TRBV29-1 and J is TRBJ1-6, with TRBD1 matching 8 bases. In germline, CDR1 is SQVTM, CDR2 ANQGSEA. This CDR3 is 13 amino acids long. With 6 bases clipped from V and 9 bases from J, the junction kept 7 bases outside the gene matches. The CDR3 loop reads CSVGQGAGSPLHF. Here the CDR3 DNA reads TGCAGCGTAGGACAGGGCGCGGGTTCACCCCTCCACTTT.

This clonotype was picked up many times. The chain carries TRBV7-2 and TRBJ2-1; 8 bases match TRBD1. CDR3 length equals 14 residues. V shed 5 bases and J 7 bases; nucleotides not matched to a gene: 7. Germline CDR1 reads SGHTA; CDR2 reads FQGNSA. DNA of the CDR3: TGTGCCAGCAGCCCGGACAGGGTCAGGAATGAGCAGTTCTTC. Translated: CASSPDRVRNEQFF.

The chain joins TRBV4-3 to TRBJ1-2; TRBD1 aligns across 7 bases. CDR3 length: 14 residues. The ends lost 2 bases at V and 4 bases at J; junction bases unmatched: 4. Germline V gene data show CDR1 as LGHNA and CDR2 as YSLEER. In DNA form, the CDR3 reads TGCGCCAGCAGCCAAAGACAGGGTACCTATGGCTACACCTTC. It translates to CASSQRQGTYGYTF.

This clonotype was detected many times. V gene TRBV28 combines with J gene TRBJ2-3; perhaps D is TRBD1 or TRBD2 (5 bases each). Germline values: CDR1 MDHEN, CDR2 SYDVKM. Trimming removed 3 bases at V and 5 bases at J, with 12 bases between. The CDR3 totals 14 residues. CDR3 DNA sequence: TGTGCCAGCAGTTTGGGGGTTGGGGGAGATACGCAGTATTTT. It specifies CASSLGVGGDTQYF.

This clonotype was recorded a few times. V gene TRBV12-3 or TRBV12-4 combines with J gene TRBJ1-1; D is ambiguous. This CDR3 spans 14 amino acids. V was clipped by 5 bases and J by 1 base, with 11 bases between them. CDR3 sequence (DNA): TGTGCCAGCAGTCCAAGGCCCGCGAACACTGAAGCTTTCTTT. Protein product: CASSPRPANTEAFF.